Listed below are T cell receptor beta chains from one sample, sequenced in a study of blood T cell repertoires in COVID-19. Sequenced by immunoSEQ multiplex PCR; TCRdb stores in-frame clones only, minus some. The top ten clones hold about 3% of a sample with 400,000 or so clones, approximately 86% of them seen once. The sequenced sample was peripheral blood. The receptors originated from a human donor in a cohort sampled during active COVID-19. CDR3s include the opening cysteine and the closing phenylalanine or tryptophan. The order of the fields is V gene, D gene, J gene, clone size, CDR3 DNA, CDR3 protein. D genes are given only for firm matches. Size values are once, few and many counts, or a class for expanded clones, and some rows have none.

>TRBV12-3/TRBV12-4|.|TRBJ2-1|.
TGTGCCAGCAGTTTACAGACTAGTGGAGAGTTCTTC
CASSLQTSGEFF
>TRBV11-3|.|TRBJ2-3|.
TGTGCCAGCACCCCTGGGCGGGGATCAGATACGCAGTATTTT
CASTPGRGSDTQYF
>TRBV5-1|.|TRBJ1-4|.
TGCGCCAGCAGCTTGGGGACCTCAACAGGTGTTGGAATAGAAAAACTGTTTTTT
CASSLGTSTGVGIEKLFF
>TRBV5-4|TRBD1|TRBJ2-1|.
TGTGCCAGCAGTCGGACAGGGCTCGACAATGAGCAGTTCTTC
CASSRTGLDNEQFF
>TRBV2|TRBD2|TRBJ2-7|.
TGTGCCAGCAGCTTCAGCGGGGTTTACGAGCAGTACTTC
CASSFSGVYEQYF
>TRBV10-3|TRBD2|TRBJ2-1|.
TGTGCCATCAGCAATCGACCCGGGACTAGCTATATAAATGAGCAGTTCTTC
CAISNRPGTSYINEQFF
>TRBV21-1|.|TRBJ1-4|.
TGTGCCAGCAGCAAAGATCAGGGGGGTAATGAAAAACTGTTTTTT
CASSKDQGGNEKLFF
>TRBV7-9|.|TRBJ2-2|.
TGTGCCAGCAGCTTAAACAGGCCGACGAACACCGGGGAGCTGTTTTTT
CASSLNRPTNTGELFF
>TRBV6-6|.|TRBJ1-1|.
TGTGCCAGCAGTTACCGGATATGGGACAAGAACACTGAAGCTTTCTTT
CASSYRIWDKNTEAFF
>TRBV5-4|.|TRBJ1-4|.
TGTGCCAGCAGCCCACAGCGGGGTGGTAGTGAAAAACTGTTTTTT
CASSPQRGGSEKLFF
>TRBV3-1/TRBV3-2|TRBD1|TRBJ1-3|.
TGTGCCAGCAGCCAACCTGACAGGGGGCCTGGAAACACCATATATTTT
CASSQPDRGPGNTIYF
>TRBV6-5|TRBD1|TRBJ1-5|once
TGTGCCAGCAGAGACACAGGGGAGCAGCCCCAGCATTTT
CASRDTGEQPQHF
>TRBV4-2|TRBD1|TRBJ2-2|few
TGTGCCAGCAGCCAAGAAGGGACAGTCAGCGGGGAGCTGTTTTTT
CASSQEGTVSGELFF
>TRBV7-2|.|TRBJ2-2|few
TGTGCCAGCAGCTTAAGCGGAGACACCGGGGAGCTGTTTTTT
CASSLSGDTGELFF
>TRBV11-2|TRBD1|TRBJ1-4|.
TGTGCCAGCAGCTTAGTCTACGACTACAGGGGACGTAATGAAAAACTGTTTTTT
CASSLVYDYRGRNEKLFF
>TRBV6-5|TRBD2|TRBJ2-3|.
TGTGCCAGCAGGGAGCGGGGGGGCCAAGATACGCAGTATTTT
CASRERGGQDTQYF
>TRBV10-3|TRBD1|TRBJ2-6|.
TGTGCCGCACAGGGGTATAAGGCCAACGTCCTGACTTTC
CAAQGYKANVLTF
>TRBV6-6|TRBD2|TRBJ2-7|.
TGTGCCAGCAGTTACCTCCCTGGGGGGGGGTACGAGCAGTACTTC
CASSYLPGGGYEQYF
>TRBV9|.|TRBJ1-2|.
TGTGCCAGCAGCCCCCCCTCAGAGTCGAGGGGCTACACCTTC
CASSPPSESRGYTF
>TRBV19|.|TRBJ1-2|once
TGTGCCAGTATCCCCAATTCCAGGGTCTCTGGCTACACCTTC
CASIPNSRVSGYTF
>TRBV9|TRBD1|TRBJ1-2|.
TGTGCCAGCAGCAGGGGGCTGGAGACTAACTATGGCTACACCTTC
CASSRGLETNYGYTF
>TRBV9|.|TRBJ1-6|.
TGTGCCAGCAGCGATCAGGGTAATTCACCCCTCCACTTT
CASSDQGNSPLHF
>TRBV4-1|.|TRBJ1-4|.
TGCGCCAGCAGCCACCCTGGGGCCTCAACTAATGAAAAACTGTTTTTT
CASSHPGASTNEKLFF
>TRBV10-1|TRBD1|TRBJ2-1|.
TGCGCCAGCAGTGGGATGACAGGGGGTCCAAAAGCGGGACACGCATGTGAGCAGTTCTTC
CASSGMTGGPKAGHACEQFF
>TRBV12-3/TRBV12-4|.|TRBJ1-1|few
TGTGCCAGCAGTTTGGAGGACTACACTGAAGCTTTCTTT
CASSLEDYTEAFF
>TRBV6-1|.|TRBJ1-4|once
TGTGCCAGCAGTGAATCGAGTTCCCCAACTAATGAAAAACTGTTTTTT
CASSESSSPTNEKLFF
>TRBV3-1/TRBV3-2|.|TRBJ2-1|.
TGTGCCAGCAGCCAAGATGGGAGAGTGAGCTCCTACAATGAGCAGTTCTTC
CASSQDGRVSSYNEQFF
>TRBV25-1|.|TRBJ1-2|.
TGTGCCAGCCTCCCAGCGGGGGAAAACTATGGCTACACCTTC
CASLPAGENYGYTF
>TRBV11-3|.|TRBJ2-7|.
TGTGCCAGCAGCTTAGGGGGGGACAGTTCCTACGAGCAGTACTTC
CASSLGGDSSYEQYF
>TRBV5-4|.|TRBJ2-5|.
TGTGCCAGCAGCTTGTGGGCCAACCAAGAGACCCAGTACTTC
CASSLWANQETQYF
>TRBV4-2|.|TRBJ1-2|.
TGTGCCAGCAGCCAAGATTCACAGGCTAACTATGGCTACACCTTC
CASSQDSQANYGYTF
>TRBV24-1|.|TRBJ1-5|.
TGTGCCACCAGTGCAGGGGATCAGCCCCAGCATTTT
CATSAGDQPQHF
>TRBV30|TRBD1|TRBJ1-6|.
TGTGCCTGGAGAGACTTACAGGGGGGTAATTCACCCCTCCACTTT
CAWRDLQGGNSPLHF
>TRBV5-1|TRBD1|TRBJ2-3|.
TGCGCCAGCAGCCTCACCGACAGGGGGACAGATACGCAGTATTTT
CASSLTDRGTDTQYF
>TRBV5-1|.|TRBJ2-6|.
TGCGCCACCACTTTACAGGGCTCAGGGGCCAACGTCCTGACTTTC
CATTLQGSGANVLTF
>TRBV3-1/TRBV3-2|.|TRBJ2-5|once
TGTGCCAGCAGCCTTTGGGTGCGGGGACAAGAGACCCAGTACTTC
CASSLWVRGQETQYF
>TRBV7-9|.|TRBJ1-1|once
TGTGCCAGCAGCTTAGTGGGCAGTGAAGCTTTCTTT
CASSLVGSEAFF
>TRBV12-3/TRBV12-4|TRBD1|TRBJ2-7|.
TGTGCCAGCAGCTCGGGACAGGGTAGTAAGTACTTC
CASSSGQGSKYF
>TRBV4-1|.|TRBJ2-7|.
TGCGCCAGCAGCCAAGGAAGTGGTAAGGAGTCTCAAAACGAGCAGTACTTC
CASSQGSGKESQNEQYF
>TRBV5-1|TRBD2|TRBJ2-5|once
TGCGCCAGCACCGCAGCGGGAGGCTTTGAGACCCAGTACTTC
CASTAAGGFETQYF
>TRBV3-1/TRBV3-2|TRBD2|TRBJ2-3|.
TGTGCCAGCAGCCAGAGGCTAGCGGGAAGCACAGATACGCAGTATTTT
CASSQRLAGSTDTQYF
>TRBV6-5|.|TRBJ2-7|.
TGTGCCAGCACCCCGGAGAAGGGGGACACCTACGAGCAGTACTTC
CASTPEKGDTYEQYF
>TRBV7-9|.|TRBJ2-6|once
TGTGCCAGCAGCACAGTTGGGGCCAACGTCCTGACTTTC
CASSTVGANVLTF
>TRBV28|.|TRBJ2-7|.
TGTGCCAGCAGTTTAGCCGACAGGCCCCTTCTGTACTTC
CASSLADRPLLYF
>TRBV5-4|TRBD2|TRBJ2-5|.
TGTGCCAGCAGCCCCGTCCCGGGACTAGCGGGAGATGAGACCCAGTACTTC
CASSPVPGLAGDETQYF
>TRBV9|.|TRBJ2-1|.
TGTGCCAGCAGCGTAGTCGGAGGTTCGCAGTTCTTC
CASSVVGGSQFF
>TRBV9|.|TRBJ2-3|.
TGTGCCAGCAGCGTAGGTTCGGTAGGGGGATCTCGCACAGATACGCAGTATTTT
CASSVGSVGGSRTDTQYF